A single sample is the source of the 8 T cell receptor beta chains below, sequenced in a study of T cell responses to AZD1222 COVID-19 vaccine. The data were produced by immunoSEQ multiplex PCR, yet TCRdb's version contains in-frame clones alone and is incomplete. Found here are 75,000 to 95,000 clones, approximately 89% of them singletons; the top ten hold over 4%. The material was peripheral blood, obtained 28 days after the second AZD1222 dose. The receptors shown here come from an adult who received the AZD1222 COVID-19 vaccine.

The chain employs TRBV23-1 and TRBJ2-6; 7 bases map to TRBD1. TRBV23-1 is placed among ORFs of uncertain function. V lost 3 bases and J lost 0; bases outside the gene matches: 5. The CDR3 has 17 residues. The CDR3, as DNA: TGCGCCAGCAGTCAGCCAGGGGGACGCTCTGGGGCCAACGTCCTGACTTTC. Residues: CASSQPGGRSGANVLTF.

CDR3 region: CASSGTPRDTQYF. CDR3 sequence (DNA): TGTGCCAGCAGCGGGACACCTCGAGATACGCAGTATTTT. This chain links TRBV3-1 (or the pseudogene TRBV3-2) with TRBJ2-3; a possible D gene is TRBD1 (6 bases). V was shortened by 5 bases and J by 5 bases, with 11 bases between the two germline ends. This CDR3 contains 13 residues. The germline gives CDR1 LGHDT, CDR2 YNNKEL (reference sequence).

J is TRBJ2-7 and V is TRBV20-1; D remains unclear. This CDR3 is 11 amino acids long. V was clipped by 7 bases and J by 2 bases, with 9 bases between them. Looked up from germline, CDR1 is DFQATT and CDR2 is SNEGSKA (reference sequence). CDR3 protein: CSVGSTYEQYF. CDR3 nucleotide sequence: TGCAGTGTGGGCAGCACCTACGAGCAGTACTTC.

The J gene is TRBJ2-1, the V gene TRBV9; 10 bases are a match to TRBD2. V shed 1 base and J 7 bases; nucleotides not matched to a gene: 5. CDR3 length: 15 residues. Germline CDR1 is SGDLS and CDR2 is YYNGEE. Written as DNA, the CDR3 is TGTGCCAGCAGCGTAATGGCTAGCGGGGGTAATGAGCAGTTCTTC. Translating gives CASSVMASGGNEQFF. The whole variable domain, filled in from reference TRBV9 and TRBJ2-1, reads DSGVTQTPKHLITATGQRVTLRCSPRSGDLSVYWYQQSLDQGLQFLIQYYNGEERAKGNILERFSAQQFPDLHSELNLSSLELGDSALYFCASSVMASGGNEQFFGPGTRLTVL.

The CDR3 DNA follows: TGTGCCAGCAGTTTATCAGGGGTTGAAAAACTGTTTTTT. Its translation: CASSLSGVEKLFF. The chain is built from TRBV28 and TRBJ1-4; tentative D call: TRBD1 (6 bases). V was shortened by 1 base and J by 7 bases, with 7 bases between the two germline ends. This CDR3 is built from 13 residues. The germline CDR1 and CDR2 sequences are MDHEN and SYDVKM.

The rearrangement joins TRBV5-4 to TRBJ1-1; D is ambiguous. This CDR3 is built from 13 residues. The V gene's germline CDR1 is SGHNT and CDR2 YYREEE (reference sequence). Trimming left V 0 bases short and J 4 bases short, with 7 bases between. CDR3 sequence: CASSLVGSTEAFF. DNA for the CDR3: TGTGCCAGCAGCTTGGTTGGCTCCACTGAAGCTTTCTTT.

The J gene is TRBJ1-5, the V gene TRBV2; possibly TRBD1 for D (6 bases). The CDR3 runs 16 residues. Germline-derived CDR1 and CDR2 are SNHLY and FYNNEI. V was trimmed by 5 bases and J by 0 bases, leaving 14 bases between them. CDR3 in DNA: TGTGCCAGCAGTCGGACAGCTCTTGTTAGCAATCAGCCCCAGCATTTT. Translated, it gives CASSRTALVSNQPQHF.

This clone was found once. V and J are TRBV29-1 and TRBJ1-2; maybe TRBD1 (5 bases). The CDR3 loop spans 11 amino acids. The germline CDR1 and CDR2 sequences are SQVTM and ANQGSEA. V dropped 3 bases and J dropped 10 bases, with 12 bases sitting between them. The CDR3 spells CSVERDAAYTF. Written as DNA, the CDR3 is TGCAGCGTTGAGAGGGACGCGGCCTACACCTTC.